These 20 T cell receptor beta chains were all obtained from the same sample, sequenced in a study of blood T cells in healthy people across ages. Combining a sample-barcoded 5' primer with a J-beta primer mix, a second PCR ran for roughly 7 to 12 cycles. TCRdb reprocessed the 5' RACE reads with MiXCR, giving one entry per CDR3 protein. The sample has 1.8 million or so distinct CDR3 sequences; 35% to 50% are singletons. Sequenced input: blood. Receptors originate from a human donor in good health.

The CDR3 bases are TGCAGCGTTGAGGTAGCGACGGGTTCACCCCTCCACTTT. Translated, it gives CSVEVATGSPLHF. V and J are TRBV29-1 and TRBJ1-6; D gene uncertain. The germline V and J ends were trimmed by 3 bases and 9 bases, with 12 bases remaining between them. The CDR3 has 13 residues. Looked up from germline, CDR1 is SQVTM and CDR2 is ANQGSEA.

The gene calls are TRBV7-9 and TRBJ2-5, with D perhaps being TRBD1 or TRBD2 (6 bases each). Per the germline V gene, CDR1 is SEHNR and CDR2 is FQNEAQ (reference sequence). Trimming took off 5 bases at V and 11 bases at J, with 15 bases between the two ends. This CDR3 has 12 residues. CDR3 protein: CASSPPQGGQYF. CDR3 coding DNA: TGTGCCAGCAGCCCTCCGCAAGGGGGGCAGTACTTC. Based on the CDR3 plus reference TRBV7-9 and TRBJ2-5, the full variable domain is DTGVSQNPRHKITKRGQNVTFRCDPISEHNRLYWYRQTLGQGPEFLTYFQNEAQLEKSRLLSDRFSAERPKGSFSTLEIQRTEQGDSAMYLCASSPPQGGQYFGPGTRLLVL.

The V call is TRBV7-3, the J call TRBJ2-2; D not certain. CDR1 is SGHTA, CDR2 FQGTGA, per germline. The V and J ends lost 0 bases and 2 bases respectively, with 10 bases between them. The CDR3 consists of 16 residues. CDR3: CASSLTAGPNTGELFF. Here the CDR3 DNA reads TGTGCCAGCAGCTTAACTGCCGGGCCCAACACCGGGGAGCTGTTTTTT.

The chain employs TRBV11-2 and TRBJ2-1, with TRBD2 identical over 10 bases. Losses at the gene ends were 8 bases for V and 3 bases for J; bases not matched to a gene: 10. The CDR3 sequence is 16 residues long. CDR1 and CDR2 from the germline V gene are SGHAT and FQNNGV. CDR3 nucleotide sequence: TGTGCCAGCTGGCACGATAGCGGGGGGATCTACAATGAGCAGTTCTTC. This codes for CASWHDSGGIYNEQFF.

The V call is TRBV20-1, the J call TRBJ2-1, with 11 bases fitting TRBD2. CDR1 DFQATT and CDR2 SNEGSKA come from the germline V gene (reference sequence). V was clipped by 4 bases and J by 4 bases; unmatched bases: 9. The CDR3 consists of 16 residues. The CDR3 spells CSATLAGGPGYNEQFF. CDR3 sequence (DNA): TGCAGTGCTACATTAGCGGGGGGGCCGGGTTACAATGAGCAGTTCTTC.

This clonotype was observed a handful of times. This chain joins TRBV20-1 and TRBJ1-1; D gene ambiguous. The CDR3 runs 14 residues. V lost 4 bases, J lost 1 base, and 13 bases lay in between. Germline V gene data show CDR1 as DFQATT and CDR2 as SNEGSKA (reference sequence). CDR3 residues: CSATRPGRNTEAFF. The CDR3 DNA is TGCAGTGCTACTCGTCCTGGGCGGAACACTGAAGCTTTCTTT.

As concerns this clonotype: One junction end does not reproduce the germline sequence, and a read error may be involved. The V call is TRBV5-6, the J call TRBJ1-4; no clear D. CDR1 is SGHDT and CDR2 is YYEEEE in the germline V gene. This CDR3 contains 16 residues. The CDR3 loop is CASSLGGGSASEKLFF. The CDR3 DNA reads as TGTGCTAGCAGCTTGGGAGGAGGGTCTGCGAGTGAAAAACTGTTTTTT.

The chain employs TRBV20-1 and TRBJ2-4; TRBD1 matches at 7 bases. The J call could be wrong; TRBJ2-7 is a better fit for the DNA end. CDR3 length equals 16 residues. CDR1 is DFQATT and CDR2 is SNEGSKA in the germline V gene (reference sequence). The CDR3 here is CSARDVAPGQNHEQYF. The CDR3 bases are TGCAGTGCTAGAGATGTGGCCCCGGGACAGAACCACGAGCAGTACTTC.

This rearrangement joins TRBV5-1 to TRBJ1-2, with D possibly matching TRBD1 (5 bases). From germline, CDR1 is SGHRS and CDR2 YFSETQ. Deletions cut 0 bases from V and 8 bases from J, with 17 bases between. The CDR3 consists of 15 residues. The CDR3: CASSLEWGAPGGYTF. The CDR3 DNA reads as TGCGCCAGCAGCTTGGAATGGGGCGCCCCCGGAGGCTACACCTTC.

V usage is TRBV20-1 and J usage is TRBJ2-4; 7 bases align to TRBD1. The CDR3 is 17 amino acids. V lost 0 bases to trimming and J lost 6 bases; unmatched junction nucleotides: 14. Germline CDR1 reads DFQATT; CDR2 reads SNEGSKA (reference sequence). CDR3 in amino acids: CSARDGSTGRHRNIQYF. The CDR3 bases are TGCAGTGCTAGAGATGGATCGACAGGGCGGCATCGAAACATTCAGTACTTC.

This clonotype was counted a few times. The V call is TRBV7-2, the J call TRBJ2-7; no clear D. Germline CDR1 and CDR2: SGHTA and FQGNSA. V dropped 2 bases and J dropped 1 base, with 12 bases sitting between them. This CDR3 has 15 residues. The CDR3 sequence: CASSLSLGSSYEQYF. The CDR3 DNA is TGTGCCAGCAGCTTAAGCCTTGGGTCTTCCTACGAGCAGTACTTC.

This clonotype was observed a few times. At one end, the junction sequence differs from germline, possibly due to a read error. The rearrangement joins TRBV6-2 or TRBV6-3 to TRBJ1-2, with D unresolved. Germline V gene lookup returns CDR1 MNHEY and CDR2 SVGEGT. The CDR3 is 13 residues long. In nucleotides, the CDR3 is TGTGCCGGCAGGATAACAAGAGTGGTCGGCTACACCTTC. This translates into CAGRITRVVGYTF.

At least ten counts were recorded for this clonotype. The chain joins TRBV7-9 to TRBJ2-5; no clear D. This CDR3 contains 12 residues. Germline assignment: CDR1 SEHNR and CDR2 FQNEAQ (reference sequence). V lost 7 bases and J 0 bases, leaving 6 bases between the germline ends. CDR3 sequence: CASTSNQETQYF. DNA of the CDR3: TGTGCCAGCACCTCCAACCAAGAGACCCAGTACTTC. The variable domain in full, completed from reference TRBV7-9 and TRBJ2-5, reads DTGVSQNPRHKITKRGQNVTFRCDPISEHNRLYWYRQTLGQGPEFLTYFQNEAQLEKSRLLSDRFSAERPKGSFSTLEIQRTEQGDSAMYLCASTSNQETQYFGPGTRLLVL.

The CDR3 sequence: CATSRVKDSPLHF. The CDR3 DNA reads as TGTGCCACCAGCAGGGTGAAGGACTCACCCCTCCACTTT. This sequence joins TRBV15 and TRBJ1-6, with D unresolved. The V end lost 3 bases, the J end lost 10 bases, and 10 bases lay between the germline ends. The CDR3 is 13 amino acids. Germline CDR1 reads LNHNV; CDR2 reads YYDKDF (reference sequence).

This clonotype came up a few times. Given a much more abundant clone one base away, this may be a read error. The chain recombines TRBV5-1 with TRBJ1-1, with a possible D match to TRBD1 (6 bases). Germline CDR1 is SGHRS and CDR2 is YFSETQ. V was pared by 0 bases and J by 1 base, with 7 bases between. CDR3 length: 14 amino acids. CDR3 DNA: TGCGCCAGCAGCTTGGAACAGGGGAACACTGAAGCTTTCTTT. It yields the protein CASSLEQGNTEAFF.

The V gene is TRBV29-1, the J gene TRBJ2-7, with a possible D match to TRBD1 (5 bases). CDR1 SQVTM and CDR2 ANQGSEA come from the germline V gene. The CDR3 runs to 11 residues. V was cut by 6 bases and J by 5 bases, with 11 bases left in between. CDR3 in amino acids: CSVWAGNEQYF. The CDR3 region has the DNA TGCAGCGTCTGGGCAGGGAACGAGCAGTACTTC.

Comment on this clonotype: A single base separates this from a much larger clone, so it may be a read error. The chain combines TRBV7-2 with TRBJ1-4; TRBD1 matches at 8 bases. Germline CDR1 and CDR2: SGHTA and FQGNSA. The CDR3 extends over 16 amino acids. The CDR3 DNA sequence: TGTGCCAGCAGCGCACAGGGGGTAGGAACTAATGAAAAACGGTTTTTT. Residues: CASSAQGVGTNEKRFF.

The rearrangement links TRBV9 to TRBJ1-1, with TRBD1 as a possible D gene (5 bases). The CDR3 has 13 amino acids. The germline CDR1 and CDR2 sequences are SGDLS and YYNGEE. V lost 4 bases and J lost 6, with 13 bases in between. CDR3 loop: CASSQGGKAEAFF. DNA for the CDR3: TGTGCCAGCAGCCAGGGTGGAAAGGCTGAAGCTTTCTTT.

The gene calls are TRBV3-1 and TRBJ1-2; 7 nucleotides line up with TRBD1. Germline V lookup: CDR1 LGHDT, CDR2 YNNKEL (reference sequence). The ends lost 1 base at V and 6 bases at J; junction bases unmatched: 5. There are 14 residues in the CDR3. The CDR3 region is CASSQGDRVNGYTF. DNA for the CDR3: TGTGCCAGCAGCCAAGGTGACAGGGTGAATGGCTACACCTTC.

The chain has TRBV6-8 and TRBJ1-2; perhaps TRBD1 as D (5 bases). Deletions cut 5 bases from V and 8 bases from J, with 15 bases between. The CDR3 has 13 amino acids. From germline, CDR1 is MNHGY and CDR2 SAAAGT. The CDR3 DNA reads TGTGCCAGCAGTCAGGGCAGGACGGGGGGCTACACCTTC. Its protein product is CASSQGRTGGYTF.